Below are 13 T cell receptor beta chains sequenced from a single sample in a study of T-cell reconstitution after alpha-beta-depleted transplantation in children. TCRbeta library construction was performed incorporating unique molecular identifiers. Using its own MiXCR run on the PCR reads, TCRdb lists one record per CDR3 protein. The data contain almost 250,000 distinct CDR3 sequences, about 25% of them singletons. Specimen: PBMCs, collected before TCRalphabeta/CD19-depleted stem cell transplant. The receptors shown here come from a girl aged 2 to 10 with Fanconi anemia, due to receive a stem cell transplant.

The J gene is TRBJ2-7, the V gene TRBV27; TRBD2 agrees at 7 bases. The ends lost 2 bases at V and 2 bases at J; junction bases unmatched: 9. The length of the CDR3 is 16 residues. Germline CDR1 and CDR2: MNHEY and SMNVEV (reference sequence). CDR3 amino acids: CASSLKLASGPYEQYF. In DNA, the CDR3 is TGTGCCAGCAGTTTAAAACTAGCTAGCGGTCCCTACGAGCAGTACTTC.

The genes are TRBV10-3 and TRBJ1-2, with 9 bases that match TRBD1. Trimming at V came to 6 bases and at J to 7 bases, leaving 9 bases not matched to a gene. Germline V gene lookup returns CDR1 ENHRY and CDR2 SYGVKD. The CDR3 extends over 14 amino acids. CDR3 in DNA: TGTGCCATCAGACACCCGGGACAGGGAAGTGGCTACACCTTC. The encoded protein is CAIRHPGQGSGYTF.

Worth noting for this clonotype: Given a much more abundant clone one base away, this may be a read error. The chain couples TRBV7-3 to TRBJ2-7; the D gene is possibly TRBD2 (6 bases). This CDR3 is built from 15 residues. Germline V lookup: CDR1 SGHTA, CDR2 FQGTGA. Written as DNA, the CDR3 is TGTGCCAGCAGCCATTCGGGGACTGATGCCTACGATCAGTACTTC. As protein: CASSHSGTDAYDQYF.

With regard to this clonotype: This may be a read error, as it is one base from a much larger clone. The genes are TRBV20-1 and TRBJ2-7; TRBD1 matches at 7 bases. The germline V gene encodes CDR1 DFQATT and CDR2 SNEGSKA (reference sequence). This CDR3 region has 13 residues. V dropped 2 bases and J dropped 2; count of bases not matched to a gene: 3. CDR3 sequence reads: CSARIQGAYEQYF. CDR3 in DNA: TGCAGTGCTAGAATCCAGGGGGCCTACGAGCAGTACTTC.

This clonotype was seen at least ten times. The CDR3 spells CASSYQMGPSSYEQYF. For the CDR3, the DNA is TGTGCCAGCAGTTACCAGATGGGACCATCTTCCTACGAGCAGTACTTC. The chain combines TRBV6-5 with TRBJ2-7; TRBD1 or TRBD2 may be the D gene (5 bases each). Per germline, CDR1 MNHEY and CDR2 SVGAGI. V was pared by 2 bases and J by 1 base, with 15 bases between. The CDR3 runs to 16 residues.

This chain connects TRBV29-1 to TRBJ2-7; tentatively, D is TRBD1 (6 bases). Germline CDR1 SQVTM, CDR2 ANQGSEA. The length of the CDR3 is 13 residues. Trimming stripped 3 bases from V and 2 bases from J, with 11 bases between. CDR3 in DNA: TGCAGCGTTGAGGGGGACAACACCTACGAGCAGTACTTC. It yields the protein CSVEGDNTYEQYF.

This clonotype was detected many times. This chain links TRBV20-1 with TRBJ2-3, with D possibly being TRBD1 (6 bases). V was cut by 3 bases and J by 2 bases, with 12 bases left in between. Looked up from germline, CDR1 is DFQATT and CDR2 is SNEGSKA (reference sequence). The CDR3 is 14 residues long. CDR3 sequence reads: CSARKAGDTDTQYF. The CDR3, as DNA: TGCAGTGCTAGGAAAGCAGGGGACACAGATACGCAGTATTTT.

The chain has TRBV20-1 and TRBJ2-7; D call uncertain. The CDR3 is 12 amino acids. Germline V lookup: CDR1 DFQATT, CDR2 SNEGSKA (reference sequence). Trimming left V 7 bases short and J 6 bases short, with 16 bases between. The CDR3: CSGRRPLGEQYF. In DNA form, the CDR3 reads TGCAGTGGTCGGAGACCCTTGGGCGAGCAGTACTTC.

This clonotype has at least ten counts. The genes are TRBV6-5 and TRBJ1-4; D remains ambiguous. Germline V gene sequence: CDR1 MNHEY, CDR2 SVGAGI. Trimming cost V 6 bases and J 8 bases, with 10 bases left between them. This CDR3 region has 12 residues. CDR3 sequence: CASSPGGEKLFF. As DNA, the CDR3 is TGTGCCAGCAGCCCCGGAGGGGAAAAACTGTTTTTT.

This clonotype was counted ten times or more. The CDR3 nucleotides read TGTGCCATCAGTGAGTCTTTGGACGGCACAGATACGCAGTATTTT. Its protein is CAISESLDGTDTQYF. The chain combines TRBV10-3 with TRBJ2-3; D unresolved. Germline CDR1 reads ENHRY; CDR2 reads SYGVKD. V was cut by 0 bases and J by 1 base, with 8 bases left in between. This CDR3 spans 15 amino acids.

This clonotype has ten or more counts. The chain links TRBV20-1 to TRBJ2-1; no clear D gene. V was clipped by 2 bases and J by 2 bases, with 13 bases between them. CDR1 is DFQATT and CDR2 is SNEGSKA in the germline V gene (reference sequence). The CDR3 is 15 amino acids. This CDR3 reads CSARRAGRAYNEQFF. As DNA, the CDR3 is TGCAGTGCTAGAAGAGCTGGACGCGCCTACAATGAGCAGTTCTTC.

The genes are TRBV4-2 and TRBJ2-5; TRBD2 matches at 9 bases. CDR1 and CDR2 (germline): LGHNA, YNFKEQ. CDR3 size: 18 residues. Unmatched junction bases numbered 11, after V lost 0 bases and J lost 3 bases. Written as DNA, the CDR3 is TGTGCCAGCAGCCAAGACAGGGCTAGCGGGGTAGAGGAAGAGACCCAGTACTTC. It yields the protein CASSQDRASGVEEETQYF.

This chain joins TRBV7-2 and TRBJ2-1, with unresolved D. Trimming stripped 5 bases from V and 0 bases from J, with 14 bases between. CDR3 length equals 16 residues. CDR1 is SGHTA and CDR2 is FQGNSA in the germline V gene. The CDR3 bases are TGTGCCAGCAGCGCCGTCCGTCTTGGCTCCTACAATGAGCAGTTCTTC. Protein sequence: CASSAVRLGSYNEQFF.